This entry features one T cell receptor beta chain sequence. The CDR3 spans 15 residues. The germline gives CDR1 MGHRA, CDR2 YSYEKL. V lost 0 bases and J lost 8, with 16 bases in between. The source of the sample is a study of blood T cell repertoires in COVID-19. About the research overall: Sources were T cells, B-cell-depleted T cells, or PBMCs; the material itself was cDNA or gDNA.

Authors' data handling: Quantification of nucleated cells was approximated via reference gene primer amplification. Data came from immunoSEQ multiplex PCR; TCRdb stores just in-frame clones and leaves some out. D and trimming come from the DNA, and the V and J calls and clone size come from that table. The table includes 97,000 or so clones, 91% detected once. The gene calls are TRBV4-1 and TRBJ1-2; TRBD1 is a possible D gene (6 bases). The sequenced material came from peripheral blood. This clonotype was obtained from a man aged 18 to 35 with acute or convalescent COVID-19. The CDR3 nucleotides read TGCGCCAGCAGCCAAGATAGGGACATAGCCAAGGGCTACACCTTC. Residues: CASSQDRDIAKGYTF.